A single sample gave rise to the 27 T cell receptor beta chains below, sequenced in a study of blood T cells in healthy people across ages. A second about 6 to 12 cycle PCR used barcoded and J-beta primers. TCRdb fed the 5' RACE reads into MiXCR, producing one record per CDR3 protein. The table includes around 780,000 distinct CDR3 sequences, just over 55% detected once. The sequencing sample was made of blood. These receptors originate from a middle-aged man in good health.

This clonotype has more than one count but fewer than ten. V gene TRBV7-2 combines with J gene TRBJ1-2; no reliable D call. The length of the CDR3 is 12 residues. Trimming left V 4 bases short and J 6 bases short, with 9 bases between. CDR1 SGHTA and CDR2 FQGNSA come from the germline V gene. CDR3 sequence: CASSSTLDGYTF. CDR3 nucleotides: TGTGCCAGCAGCTCTACGTTGGATGGCTACACCTTC.

The chain joins TRBV20-1 to TRBJ1-2; 7 bases align to TRBD1. Germline V gene lookup returns CDR1 DFQATT and CDR2 SNEGSKA (reference sequence). V lost 6 bases to trimming and J lost 8 bases; unmatched junction nucleotides: 3. This CDR3 contains 10 residues. CDR3 DNA sequence: TGCAGTGCGTCAGGGGGGGGCTACACCTTC. Protein product: CSASGGGYTF.

A few counts support this clonotype. The chain is built from TRBV6-2 or TRBV6-3 and TRBJ2-5; 9 bases fit TRBD2. V trimming: 0 bases; J trimming: 12 bases; junction bases outside the gene matches: 11. CDR1 is MNHEY, CDR2 SVGEGT, per germline. The CDR3 consists of 15 residues. The CDR3 DNA reads TGTGCCAGCAGTTACTCGACTAGCGGTGCCCTTATAAAGTACTTC. As protein: CASSYSTSGALIKYF.

CDR3 sequence reads: CASRPPGQGCGYTF. In DNA, the CDR3 is TGTGCCAGCAGACCTCCGGGACAGGGGTGTGGCTACACCTTC. The chain links TRBV5-4 to TRBJ1-2; the match to TRBD1 covers 10 bases. The CDR3 consists of 14 residues. From germline, CDR1 is SGHNT and CDR2 YYREEE (reference sequence). Germline trimming cut 5 bases from V and 7 bases from J; bases unmatched to any gene: 8.

This chain links TRBV3-1 with TRBJ2-3; TRBD2 agrees at 9 bases. The CDR3 length is 12 residues. V shed 5 bases and J 10 bases; nucleotides not matched to a gene: 4. Germline V gene data show CDR1 as LGHDT and CDR2 as YNNKEL (reference sequence). The CDR3 DNA is TGTGCCAGCAGCTATACTAGCGGGCCGCAGTATTTT. Translating gives CASSYTSGPQYF.

The rearrangement joins TRBV20-1 to TRBJ1-2, with 10 bases lining up with TRBD1. Germline-derived CDR1 and CDR2 are DFQATT and SNEGSKA (reference sequence). The CDR3 consists of 14 residues. V lost 7 bases to trimming and J lost 5 bases; unmatched junction nucleotides: 10. The CDR3 DNA sequence: TGCAGTGTTTACGACAGGGGGCAACAATATGGCTACACCTTC. This gives the protein CSVYDRGQQYGYTF.

This clonotype was seen more than once but under ten times. The rearrangement links TRBV7-8 to TRBJ1-6; D is ambiguous. Trimming took 6 bases from V and 6 from J, leaving 12 bases between them. Per the germline V gene, CDR1 is SGHVS and CDR2 is FQNEAQ. This CDR3 is built from 14 residues. The CDR3 DNA follows: TGTGCCAGCAGATCGGACTTGTTTAATTCACCCCTCCACTTT. Its protein is CASRSDLFNSPLHF.

The rearrangement uses TRBV28 and TRBJ1-6; 8 bases line up with TRBD1. Germline V lookup: CDR1 MDHEN, CDR2 SYDVKM. Trimming removed 7 bases from V and 9 bases from J; junction bases left unmatched: 5. This CDR3 has 13 amino acids. CDR3 in amino acids: CASTTGDGSPLHF. The CDR3 nucleotides are TGTGCCAGCACGACAGGGGACGGTTCACCCCTCCACTTT.

The gene calls are TRBV25-1 and TRBJ2-3; D may correspond to TRBD1 or TRBD2 (6 bases each). Trimming took 6 bases from V and 6 from J, leaving 19 bases between them. Germline CDR1 is MGHDK and CDR2 is SYGVNS. This CDR3 contains 15 residues. CDR3 protein: CASSQQDWGADTQYF. DNA for the CDR3: TGTGCCAGCAGCCAACAGGACTGGGGGGCGGATACGCAGTATTTT.

The chain uses TRBV5-1 and TRBJ1-4, with 7 bases that match TRBD1. The CDR3 runs to 16 residues. V shed 2 bases and J 0 bases; nucleotides not matched to a gene: 4. Germline CDR1 and CDR2: SGHRS and YFSETQ. The chain's CDR3 is CASSLRGPSTNEKLFF. DNA for the CDR3: TGCGCCAGCAGCTTAAGGGGGCCGTCAACTAATGAAAAACTGTTTTTT.

The gene calls are TRBV28 and TRBJ2-7, with a tentative D call TRBD1 (5 bases). Germline lookup yields CDR1 MDHEN and CDR2 SYDVKM. The CDR3 length is 16 residues. Trimming cost V 2 bases and J 4 bases, with 18 bases left between them. CDR3 DNA sequence: TGTGCCAGCAGTTTAGGGGCAGGTTTGGTAGGATACGAGCAGTACTTC. Protein sequence: CASSLGAGLVGYEQYF.

The CDR3 spells CATSNKAGGRNEQYF. The DNA for the CDR3 is TGTGCCACCAGCAATAAAGCGGGAGGACGCAATGAGCAGTACTTC. V and J are TRBV15 and TRBJ2-7; 9 nucleotides line up with TRBD2. Germline CDR1 is LNHNV and CDR2 is YYDKDF (reference sequence). The trim removed 4 bases at V and 7 bases at J, leaving 11 bases unmatched. CDR3 size: 15 residues.

There are a few counts of this clonotype. V gene TRBV20-1 combines with J gene TRBJ1-5, with 7 bases fitting TRBD1. This CDR3 spans 14 amino acids. Germline CDR1 is DFQATT and CDR2 is SNEGSKA (reference sequence). With V trimmed by 4 bases and J by 4 bases, 7 bases remained unmatched. DNA for the CDR3: TGCAGTGCTATATGGACAGGTGGGAATCAGCCCCAGCATTTT. Translation gives CSAIWTGGNQPQHF.

This chain uses TRBV24-1 with TRBJ2-5; maybe TRBD2 (5 bases). This CDR3 is 15 amino acids long. Germline V gene lookup returns CDR1 KGHDR and CDR2 SFDVKD. The V and J ends lost 8 bases and 5 bases respectively, with 20 bases between them. Written as DNA, the CDR3 is TGTGCCACCATGGGGAGCCTGCGAACGGAGGAGACCCAGTACTTC. Translation gives CATMGSLRTEETQYF.

Notes on this clonotype: At one end the junction does not follow the germline gene, possibly because of a read error. The chain combines TRBV5-8 with TRBJ2-7; tentative D call: TRBD2 (6 bases). The CDR3 runs 15 residues. Germline assignment: CDR1 SGHTS and CDR2 YDEGEE. CDR3 DNA: TGCGCCAGCAGCTCCGGGACTGGGGTTAAGGACGAGCAGTACTTC. Translating gives CASSSGTGVKDEQYF.

The chain recombines TRBV7-2 with TRBJ2-7, with TRBD2 matching 10 bases. This CDR3 has 20 amino acids. The V and J ends lost 0 bases and 0 bases, in that order; junction bases with no gene match: 14. CDR1 is SGHTA, CDR2 FQGNSA, per germline. DNA of the CDR3: TGTGCCAGCAGCTTAGCGAAGATGGCTAGCGGGAGCCCAAGCTCCTACGAGCAGTACTTC. It codes for CASSLAKMASGSPSSYEQYF.

This sequence joins TRBV20-1 and TRBJ2-2, with TRBD1 matching 8 bases. The CDR3 spans 14 residues. J lost 3 bases, V lost 6 bases, and 6 bases had no gene match. The germline V gene has CDR1 DFQATT and CDR2 SNEGSKA (reference sequence). The CDR3 region is CSARGQVDTGELFF. CDR3 DNA: TGCAGTGCCCGGGGACAGGTAGACACCGGGGAGCTGTTTTTT.

About this clonotype: A junction boundary mismatches the germline segment, possibly from a read error. The chain is built from TRBV10-3 and TRBJ2-1, with D maybe TRBD2 (6 bases). The CDR3 has 18 residues. CDR1 is ENHRY, CDR2 SYGVKD, per germline. CDR3 DNA sequence: TGTGCCATCAGTGAGCGGGGGTTAGGGTTAGACTCCAACAATGAGCAGTTCTTC. Protein product: CAISERGLGLDSNNEQFF.

CDR3 sequence reads: CASSQDSKEGYEQYF. The DNA of the CDR3 is TGCGCCAGCAGCCAAGACAGTAAAGAGGGCTACGAGCAGTACTTC. The chain couples TRBV4-1 to TRBJ2-4; the D gene is possibly TRBD2 (5 bases). The end of the DNA is better explained by TRBJ2-7, so the J call may be wrong. Germline V gene lookup returns CDR1 MGHRA and CDR2 YSYEKL. The CDR3 is 15 amino acids.

This rearrangement joins TRBV29-1 to TRBJ2-7; 11 positions match TRBD1. Judging by the DNA end, TRBJ2-5 fits better; the J call may be wrong. CDR1 and CDR2 from the germline V gene are SQVTM and ANQGSEA. The length of the CDR3 is 13 residues. This CDR3 reads CSGGQGVAETQYF. The CDR3 DNA is TGCAGCGGGGGACAGGGGGTAGCAGAGACCCAGTACTTC.

The chain uses TRBV15 and TRBJ1-2, with 7 nucleotides matching TRBD1. The CDR3 loop spans 14 amino acids. The trim removed 5 bases at V and 6 bases at J, leaving 9 bases unmatched. Germline lookup yields CDR1 LNHNV and CDR2 YYDKDF (reference sequence). As DNA, the CDR3 is TGTGCCACCAGCTCCCAGGGGGGGGAAGATGGCTACACCTTC. Protein: CATSSQGGEDGYTF.

The chain uses TRBV6-1 and TRBJ2-4; TRBD2 might be the D (7 bases). Gene TRBJ2-7 matches the end of the DNA better, so the J call may be wrong. There are 15 residues in the CDR3. CDR1 MNHNS and CDR2 SASEGT come from the germline V gene. Written as DNA, the CDR3 is TGTGCCAGCAGTCGAGGGGGAGGGTTTAGTTACGAGCAGTACTTC. Translated: CASSRGGGFSYEQYF.

This chain links TRBV9 with TRBJ2-3; weak D call: TRBD1 (6 bases). The V end was cut by 6 bases, the J end by 2 bases, with 13 bases between. This CDR3 region has 14 residues. Germline assignment: CDR1 SGDLS and CDR2 YYNGEE. DNA of the CDR3: TGTGCCAGCAACCTGGGGGCTTCCACAGATACGCAGTATTTT. This sequence encodes CASNLGASTDTQYF.

A few counts support this clonotype. The genes are TRBV28 and TRBJ1-5; 9 nucleotides line up with TRBD1. The junction had 11 bases not matched to a gene; V was cut back by 5 bases and J by 6 bases. The CDR3 loop spans 16 amino acids. CDR1 is MDHEN, CDR2 SYDVKM, per germline. CDR3 protein: CASSNSPGQGGQPQHF. The CDR3 DNA sequence: TGTGCCAGCAGTAACTCTCCGGGACAGGGCGGTCAGCCCCAGCATTTT.

This clonotype was recorded a few times. J is TRBJ2-7 and V is TRBV7-3; 8 bases align to TRBD1. Looked up from germline, CDR1 is SGHTA and CDR2 is FQGTGA. Germline trimming cut 5 bases from V and 3 bases from J; bases unmatched to any gene: 6. This CDR3 has 14 residues. Written as DNA, the CDR3 is TGTGCCAGCAGCGCAGACAGGGGAGGCTACGAGCAGTACTTC. Encoded protein: CASSADRGGYEQYF.

The V and J genes are TRBV7-2 and TRBJ2-1, with 7 bases lining up with TRBD1. The junction had 6 bases not matched to a gene; V was cut back by 6 bases and J by 7 bases. Looked up from germline, CDR1 is SGHTA and CDR2 is FQGNSA. The CDR3 sequence is 13 residues long. CDR3 sequence reads: CASRTTGSNEQFF. CDR3 DNA: TGTGCCAGCAGAACGACAGGGAGTAATGAGCAGTTCTTC. Variable domain in full (rest from reference TRBV7-2 and TRBJ2-1): GAGVSQSPSNKVTEKGKDVELRCDPISGHTALYWYRQSLGQGLEFLIYFQGNSAPDKSGLPSDRFSAERTGGSVSTLTIQRTQQEDSAVYLCASRTTGSNEQFFGPGTRLTVL.

J is TRBJ1-3 and V is TRBV29-1; unclear D gene. Germline V gene sequence: CDR1 SQVTM, CDR2 ANQGSEA. Trimming removed 6 bases from V and 4 bases from J, with 16 bases in between. This CDR3 has 14 amino acids. In DNA, the CDR3 is TGCAGCGTGGTTCCCAGTCGAGTGGGAAACACCATATATTTT. Residues: CSVVPSRVGNTIYF.